This T cell receptor (beta chain) was recovered during a study of blood T cell repertoires in COVID-19. Study summary: Sources were T cells, B-cell-depleted T cells, or PBMCs; the material itself was cDNA or gDNA.

Only in-frame clones appear in the TCRdb table, and some are missing; sequencing was by immunoSEQ multiplex PCR. The sample shows approximately 120,000 clones, more than 65% of them seen only once. The V gene lost 5 bases and the J gene lost 10 bases, with 9 bases spanning the gap. Germline lookup yields CDR1 DFQATT and CDR2 SNEGSKA (reference sequence). This CDR3 region has 10 residues. This chain connects TRBV20-1 to TRBJ2-1; weak D call: TRBD2 (5 bases). Material: peripheral blood. The clonotype originates from a woman older than 75 with active or convalescent COVID-19. The CDR3: CSAASLEQFF. CDR3 bases: TGCAGTGCTGCTAGCTTAGAGCAGTTCTTC.